This T cell receptor (beta chain) was captured in a study of blood T cell repertoires in COVID-19. Study-level background: Spain, Italy and the United States supplied samples that represented acute and convalescent COVID-19. T cells, B-cell-depleted T cells, or PBMCs provided the cDNA or gDNA that served as material.

CDR3 length: 17 residues. Losses at the gene ends were 5 bases for V and 4 bases for J; bases not matched to a gene: 14. Per the germline V gene, CDR1 is SGHTA and CDR2 is FQGNSA. Some clones are missing from TCRdb's copy, which holds only in-frame ones; the method was immunoSEQ multiplex PCR. The sample lists roughly 200,000 clones; approximately 90% were seen once. The study assigned cohorts using participant-reported clinical history. This chain uses TRBV7-2 with TRBJ1-5; TRBD1 matches 7 bases. This receptor was identified in a man between 25 and 39 years old who had recovered from COVID-19. Material for sequencing was PBMCs or T cells enriched from blood (not recorded which). CDR3 loop: CASSAHLRDSLNQPQHF. The CDR3 bases are TGTGCCAGCAGCGCCCACCTCCGGGACAGCCTGAATCAGCCCCAGCATTTT.